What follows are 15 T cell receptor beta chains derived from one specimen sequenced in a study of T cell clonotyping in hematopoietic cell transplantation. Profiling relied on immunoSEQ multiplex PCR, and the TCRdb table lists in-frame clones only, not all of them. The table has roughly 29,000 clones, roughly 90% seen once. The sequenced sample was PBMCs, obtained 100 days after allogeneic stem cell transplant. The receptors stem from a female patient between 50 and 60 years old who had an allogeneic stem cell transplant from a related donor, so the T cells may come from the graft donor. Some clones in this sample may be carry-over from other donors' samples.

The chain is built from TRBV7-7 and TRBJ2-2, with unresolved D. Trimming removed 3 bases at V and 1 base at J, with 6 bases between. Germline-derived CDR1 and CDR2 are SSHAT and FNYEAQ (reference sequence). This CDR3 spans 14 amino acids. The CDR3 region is CASSFDLNTGELFF. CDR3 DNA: TGTGCCAGCAGCTTCGACCTGAACACCGGGGAGCTGTTTTTT.

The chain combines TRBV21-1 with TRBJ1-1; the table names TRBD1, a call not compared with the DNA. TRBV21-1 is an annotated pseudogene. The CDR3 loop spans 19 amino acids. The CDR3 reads CASSKVKHFRTVLTRKAFF. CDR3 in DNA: TGTGCCAGCAGCAAAGTAAAACATTTTCGGACAGTCTTAACTCGCAAAGCTTTCTTT.

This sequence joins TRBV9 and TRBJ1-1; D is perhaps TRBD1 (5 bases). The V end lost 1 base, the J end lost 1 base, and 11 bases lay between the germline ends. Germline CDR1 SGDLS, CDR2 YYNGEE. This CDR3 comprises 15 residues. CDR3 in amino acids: CASSVTGQGNTEAFF. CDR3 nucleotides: TGTGCCAGCAGCGTAACGGGCCAGGGGAACACTGAAGCTTTCTTT.

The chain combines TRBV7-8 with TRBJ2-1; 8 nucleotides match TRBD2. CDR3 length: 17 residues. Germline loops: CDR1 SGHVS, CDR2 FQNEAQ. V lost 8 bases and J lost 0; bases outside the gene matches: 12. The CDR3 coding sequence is TGTGCCAGCGCACGTACTAGCGGCCATAACTCCTACAATGAGCAGTTCTTC. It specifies CASARTSGHNSYNEQFF. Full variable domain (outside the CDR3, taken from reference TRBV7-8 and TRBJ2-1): GAGVSQSPRYKVAKRGQDVALRCDPISGHVSLFWYQQALGQGPEFLTYFQNEAQLDKSGLPSDRFFAERPEGSVSTLKIQRTQQEDSAVYLCASARTSGHNSYNEQFFGPGTRLTVL.

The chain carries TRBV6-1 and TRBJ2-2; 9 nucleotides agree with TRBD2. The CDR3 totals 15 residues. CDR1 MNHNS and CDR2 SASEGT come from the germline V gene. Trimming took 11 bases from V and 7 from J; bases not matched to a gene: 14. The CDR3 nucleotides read TGTGCCGCTTCGGAGAGCGGGGGGTCCAGCGGGGAGCTGTTTTTT. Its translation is CAASESGGSSGELFF.

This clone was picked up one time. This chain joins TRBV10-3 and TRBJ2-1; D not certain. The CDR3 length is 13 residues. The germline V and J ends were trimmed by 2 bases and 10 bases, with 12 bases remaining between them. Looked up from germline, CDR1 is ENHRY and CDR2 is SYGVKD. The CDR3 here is CAISEGVMPEQFF. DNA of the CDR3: TGTGCCATCAGTGAGGGGGTAATGCCCGAGCAGTTCTTC.

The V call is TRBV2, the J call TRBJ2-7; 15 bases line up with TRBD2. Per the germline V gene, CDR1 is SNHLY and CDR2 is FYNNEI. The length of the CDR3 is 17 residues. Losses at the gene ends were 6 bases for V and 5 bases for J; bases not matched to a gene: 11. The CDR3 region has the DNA TGTGCCAGCAGGCCGGGACTAGCGGGGGGCCTAGGTGACGAGCAGTACTTC. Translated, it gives CASRPGLAGGLGDEQYF.

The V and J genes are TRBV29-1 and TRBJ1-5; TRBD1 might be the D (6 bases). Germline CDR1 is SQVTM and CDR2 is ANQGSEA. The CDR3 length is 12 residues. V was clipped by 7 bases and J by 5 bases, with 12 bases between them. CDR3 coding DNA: TGCAGCGGCGGGGAGGGGGATCAGCCCCAGCATTTT. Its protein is CSGGEGDQPQHF.

CDR3 protein: CASSEDWGGTQYF. In DNA form, the CDR3 reads TGCGCCAGCAGCGAGGACTGGGGAGGGACCCAGTACTTC. The rearrangement uses TRBV5-1 and TRBJ2-5; TRBD2 is a possible D gene (6 bases). CDR1 and CDR2 (germline): SGHRS, YFSETQ. The CDR3 extends over 13 amino acids. V dropped 4 bases and J dropped 7 bases, with 14 bases sitting between them.

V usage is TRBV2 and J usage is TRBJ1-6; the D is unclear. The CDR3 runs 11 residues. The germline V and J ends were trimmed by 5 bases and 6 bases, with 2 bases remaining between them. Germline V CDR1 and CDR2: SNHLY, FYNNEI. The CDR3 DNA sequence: TGTGCCAGCAGTCTTAATTCACCCCTCCACTTT. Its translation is CASSLNSPLHF. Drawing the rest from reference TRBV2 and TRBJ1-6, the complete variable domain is EPEVTQTPSHQVTQMGQEVILRCVPISNHLYFYWYRQILGQKVEFLVSFYNNEISEKSEIFDDQFSVERPDGSNFTLKIRSTKLEDSAMYFCASSLNSPLHFGNGTRLTVT.

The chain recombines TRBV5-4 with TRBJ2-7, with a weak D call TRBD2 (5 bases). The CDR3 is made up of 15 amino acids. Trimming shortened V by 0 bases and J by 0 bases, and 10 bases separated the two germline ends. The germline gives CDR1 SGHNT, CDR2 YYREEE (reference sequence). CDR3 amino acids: CASSLAGILSYEQYF. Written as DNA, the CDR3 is TGTGCCAGCAGCTTGGCCGGGATCCTCTCCTACGAGCAGTACTTC.

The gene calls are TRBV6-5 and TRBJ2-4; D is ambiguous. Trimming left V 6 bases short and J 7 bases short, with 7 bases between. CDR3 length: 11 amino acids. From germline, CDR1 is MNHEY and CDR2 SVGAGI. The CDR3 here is CASSRQNIQYF. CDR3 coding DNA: TGTGCCAGCAGCCGGCAGAACATTCAGTACTTC.

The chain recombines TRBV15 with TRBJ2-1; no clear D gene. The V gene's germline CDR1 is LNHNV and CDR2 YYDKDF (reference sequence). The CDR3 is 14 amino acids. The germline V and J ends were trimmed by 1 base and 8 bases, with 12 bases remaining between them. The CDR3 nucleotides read TGTGCCACCAGCAGAGTAATCTCTTCTGATGAGCAGTTCTTC. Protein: CATSRVISSDEQFF.

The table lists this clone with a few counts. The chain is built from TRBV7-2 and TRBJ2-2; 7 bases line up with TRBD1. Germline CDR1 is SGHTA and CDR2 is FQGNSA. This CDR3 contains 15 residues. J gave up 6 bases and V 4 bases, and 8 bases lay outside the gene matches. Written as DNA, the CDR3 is TGTGCCAGCAGCTCCCCGACAGGGCTCTCCGGGGAGCTGTTTTTT. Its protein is CASSSPTGLSGELFF.

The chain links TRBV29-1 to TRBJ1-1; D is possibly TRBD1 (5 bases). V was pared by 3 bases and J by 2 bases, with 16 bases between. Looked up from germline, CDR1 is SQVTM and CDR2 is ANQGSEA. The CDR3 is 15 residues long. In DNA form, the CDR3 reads TGCAGCGTTGAGGGACGATCCCAGGGAAACACTGAAGCTTTCTTT. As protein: CSVEGRSQGNTEAFF.